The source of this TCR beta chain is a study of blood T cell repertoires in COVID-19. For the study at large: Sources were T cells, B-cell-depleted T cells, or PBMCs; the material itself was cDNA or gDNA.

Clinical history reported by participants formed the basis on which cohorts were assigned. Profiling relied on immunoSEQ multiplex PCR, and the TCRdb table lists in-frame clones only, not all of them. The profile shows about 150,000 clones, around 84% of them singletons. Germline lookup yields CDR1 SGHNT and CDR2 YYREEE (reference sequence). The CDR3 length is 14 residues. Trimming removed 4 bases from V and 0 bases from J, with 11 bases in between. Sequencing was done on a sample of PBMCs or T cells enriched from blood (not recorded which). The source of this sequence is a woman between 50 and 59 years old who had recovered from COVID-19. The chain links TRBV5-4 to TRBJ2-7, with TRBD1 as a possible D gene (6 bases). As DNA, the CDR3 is TGTGCCAGCAGCCCCAGGGACACCTCCTACGAGCAGTACTTC. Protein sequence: CASSPRDTSYEQYF.